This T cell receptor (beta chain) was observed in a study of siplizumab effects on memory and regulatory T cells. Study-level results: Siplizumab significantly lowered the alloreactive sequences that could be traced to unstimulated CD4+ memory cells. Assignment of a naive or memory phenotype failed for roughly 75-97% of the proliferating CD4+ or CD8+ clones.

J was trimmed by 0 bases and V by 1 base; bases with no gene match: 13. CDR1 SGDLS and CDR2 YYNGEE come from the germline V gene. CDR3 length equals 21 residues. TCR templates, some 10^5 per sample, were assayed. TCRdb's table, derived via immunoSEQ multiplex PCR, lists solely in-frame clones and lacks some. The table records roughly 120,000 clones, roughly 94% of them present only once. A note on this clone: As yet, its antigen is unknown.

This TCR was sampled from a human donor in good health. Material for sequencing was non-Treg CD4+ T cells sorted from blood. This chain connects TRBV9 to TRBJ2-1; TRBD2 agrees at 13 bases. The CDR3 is CASSVSPGGLAGMSSYNEQFF. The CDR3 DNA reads TGTGCCAGCAGCGTAAGCCCGGGGGGACTAGCGGGAATGAGCTCCTACAATGAGCAGTTCTTC.